A selection of T cell receptor beta chains follows, all from one sample in a study of T cell clones after liver transplantation. Data came from immunoSEQ multiplex PCR; TCRdb stores just in-frame clones and leaves some out. Among roughly 67,000 clones listed, approximately 92% were seen once. The sequencing here drew on CD4+ T cells from blood, taken around 27 months after liver transplant. The receptors originated from a human patient who received a liver transplant. The T cells may come from the graft donor. The CDR3 runs from the conserved cysteine through the conserved F or W. A D gene is named only where the DNA matches it firmly. Expanded clones get a size class; other rows say once, few or many, or leave the size out.

TRBJ2-1,TRBV27,NA,NA,TGTGCCAGCAGTTTTGATAGGACGGCCTTCAATGAGCAGTTCTTC,CASSFDRTAFNEQFF
TRBJ2-5,TRBV2,NA,NA,TGTGCCAGCATTCTGGGCGGCCAAGAGACCCAGTACTTC,CASILGGQETQYF
TRBJ1-1,TRBV28,NA,NA,TGTGCCAGCACCCGGCTCAGGGGCCTGTCGTCCACTGAAGCTTTCTTT,CASTRLRGLSSTEAFF
TRBJ2-4,TRBV7-2,once,NA,TGTGCCAGCAGCTTAGTGTGGGGCGAGGGTAACATTCAGTACTTC,CASSLVWGEGNIQYF
TRBJ1-1,TRBV11-3,once,NA,TGTGCCAGCAGCTTAGACAGGGGTACTGAAGCTTTCTTT,CASSLDRGTEAFF
TRBJ2-1,TRBV5-6,NA,TRBD2,TGTGCCAGCAGCTTGGAGAGGACTAGCGGGTACAATGAGCAGTTCTTC,CASSLERTSGYNEQFF
TRBJ2-1,TRBV27,NA,TRBD2,TGTGCCAGCAGTTCCACCGGGACTAGCCCCCATGAGCAGTTCTTC,CASSSTGTSPHEQFF
TRBJ2-2,TRBV5-1,once,NA,TGCGCCAGCAGCATTAGTGGGAACACCGGGGAGCTGTTTTTT,CASSISGNTGELFF
TRBJ2-7,TRBV7-8,NA,NA,TGTGCCAGCAGCTTTTCTCCGGGATCCGAGGAGCAGTACTTC,CASSFSPGSEEQYF
TRBJ1-5,TRBV18,once,NA,TGTGCCAGCTCCTATCGCGCCGACGATAGCAATCAGCCCCAGCATTTT,CASSYRADDSNQPQHF
TRBJ2-1,TRBV6-4,NA,NA,TGTGCCAGCAGCCCCGAGCCAATGAGCTCCTACAATGAGCAGTTCTTC,CASSPEPMSSYNEQFF
TRBJ2-1,TRBV9,NA,TRBD2,TGTGCCAGCAGCGTAGTTGCGGGAGTTAATGAGCAGTTCTTC,CASSVVAGVNEQFF
TRBJ2-1,TRBV7-9,NA,TRBD1,TGTGCCAGCAGACCCGGGGACAGGGTATCCTACAATGAGCAGTTCTTC,CASRPGDRVSYNEQFF
TRBJ1-5,TRBV29-1,NA,NA,TGCAGCGTGGGTGAGGGGGTCCAGCCCCAGCATTTT,CSVGEGVQPQHF
TRBJ2-1,TRBV5-4,NA,TRBD1,TGTGCCAGCAGCCGATCGTGGGACAGGGATTTAAGCTCCTACAATGAGCAGTTCTTC,CASSRSWDRDLSSYNEQFF
TRBJ2-1,TRBV4-2,NA,TRBD2,TGTGCCAGCAGCCCAAGGACTAGCGGTTACAATGAGCAGTTCTTC,CASSPRTSGYNEQFF
TRBJ1-1,TRBV2,NA,TRBD1,TGTGCCAAGAAGATCAGGGGGCCTGAAGCTTTCTTT,CAKKIRGPEAFF
TRBJ2-7,TRBV4-2,NA,NA,TGTGCCAGCAGCCAAGGAGGGGTACCCTACGAGCAGTACTTC,CASSQGGVPYEQYF
TRBJ2-1,TRBV4-1,NA,TRBD2,TGCGCCAGCAGCCAAGCACTAGCGGGAGGCCCCCTTCATGAGCAGTTCTTC,CASSQALAGGPLHEQFF
TRBJ2-3,TRBV11-3,NA,NA,TGTGCCAGCAGCTTACCCCCTAGCACAGATACGCAGTATTTT,CASSLPPSTDTQYF
TRBJ2-5,TRBV7-6,NA,NA,TGTGCCAGCAGCCTTACCACGGGTCTACGGGAGACCCAGTACTTC,CASSLTTGLRETQYF
TRBJ2-5,TRBV5-4,NA,NA,TGTGCCAGCAGCGGCAGGGACGTGGTTGAGACCCAGTACTTC,CASSGRDVVETQYF
TRBJ1-3,TRBV30,NA,NA,TGTGCCTCAAGCTCTGGAAACACCATATATTTT,CASSSGNTIYF
TRBJ2-3,TRBV7-3,once,NA,TGTGCCAGCAGCTTAAACCGGGGGCCAGATACGCAGTATTTT,CASSLNRGPDTQYF
TRBJ2-5,TRBV7-9,NA,NA,TGTGCCAGCAGCTTAGTCGGGGAGACCCAGTACTTC,CASSLVGETQYF
TRBJ1-6,TRBV2,NA,NA,TGTGCCAGCAGTGAAGTTGGCCAAAATTCACCCCTCCACTTT,CASSEVGQNSPLHF
TRBJ1-3,TRBV19,few,TRBD1,TGTGCCAGTAGCCTCAGGGGGAACGGAAACACCATATATTTT,CASSLRGNGNTIYF
TRBJ2-7,TRBV11-3,NA,TRBD1,TGTGCCAGCAGCCGGACAGGGTCTCGGTACGAGCAGTACTTC,CASSRTGSRYEQYF
TRBJ2-1,TRBV5-1,NA,NA,TGCGCCAGCAGCGTACAGGGACTTGAGCAGTTCTTC,CASSVQGLEQFF
TRBJ2-3,TRBV4-3,NA,NA,TGCGCCAGCAGCCAGGAGGGGGCGGGGGATACGCAGTATTTT,CASSQEGAGDTQYF
TRBJ1-5,TRBV28,NA,TRBD1,TGTGCCAGCAGTTTCAATTTTGTTTTACGACAGGGAAAGAGCAATCAGCCCCAGCATTTT,CASSFNFVLRQGKSNQPQHF
TRBJ1-6,TRBV9,NA,NA,TGTGCCAGCAGCGTGGTAGGGGATCATTCACCCCTCCACTTT,CASSVVGDHSPLHF
TRBJ2-3,TRBV7-9,NA,NA,TGTGCCAGCAGGGAACTTAGGACCGCGAGCACAGATACGCAGTATTTT,CASRELRTASTDTQYF
TRBJ2-7,TRBV27,NA,TRBD2,TGTGCCAGCAGTTTATGGAGGGCTAGCGGGACAGAAGAGCAGTACTTC,CASSLWRASGTEEQYF
TRBJ2-1,TRBV27,NA,NA,TGTGCCAGCAGTAAAGGCAATGAGCAGTTCTTC,CASSKGNEQFF
TRBJ2-3,TRBV11-3,NA,TRBD2,TGTGCCAGCAGCTCTAGGATGACTAGCGGGGGGCCCACAGATACGCAGTATTTT,CASSSRMTSGGPTDTQYF
TRBJ2-7,TRBV7-9,NA,NA,TGTGCCAGCAGCCCAGAGGCAAGCGGGCGACAGTACTTC,CASSPEASGRQYF
TRBJ1-4,TRBV7-8,NA,NA,TGTGCCAGCAGCTTAGGGGCAGGTGGGGAAAAACTGTTTTTT,CASSLGAGGEKLFF
TRBJ2-5,TRBV6-6,once,NA,TGTGCCAGCATCGGTCAAGAGACCCAGTACTTC,CASIGQETQYF
TRBJ2-2,TRBV5-1,NA,TRBD1,TGCGCCAGCAGCCACCCCCACACCGGGACAGACACCGGGGAGCTGTTTTTT,CASSHPHTGTDTGELFF
TRBJ2-4,TRBV4-2,NA,TRBD1,TGTGCCAGCAGCCGAGGACAGGGGGTTGGGAACATTCAGTACTTC,CASSRGQGVGNIQYF
TRBJ2-7,TRBV28,NA,NA,TGTGCCAGCAGCCCCGGGTCCGCTTACGAGCAGTACTTC,CASSPGSAYEQYF
TRBJ2-7,TRBV2,once,NA,TGTGCCAGCAGTGAAACAGGAGTAGGGCAGTACTTC,CASSETGVGQYF